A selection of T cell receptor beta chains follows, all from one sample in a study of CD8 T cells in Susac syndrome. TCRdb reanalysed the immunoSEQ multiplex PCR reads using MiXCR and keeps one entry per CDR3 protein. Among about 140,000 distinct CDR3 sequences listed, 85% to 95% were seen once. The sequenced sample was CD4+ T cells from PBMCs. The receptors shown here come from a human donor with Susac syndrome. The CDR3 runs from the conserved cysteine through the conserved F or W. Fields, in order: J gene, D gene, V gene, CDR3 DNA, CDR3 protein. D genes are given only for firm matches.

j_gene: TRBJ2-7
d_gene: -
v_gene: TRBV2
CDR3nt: TGTGCCAGCAGACAGATTTCCTACGAGCAGTACTTC
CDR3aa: CASRQISYEQYF

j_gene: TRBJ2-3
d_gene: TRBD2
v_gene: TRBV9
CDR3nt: TGTGCCAGCAGCGTCCTTGCCCTAGCGGTTACGCAGTATTTT
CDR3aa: CASSVLALAVTQYF

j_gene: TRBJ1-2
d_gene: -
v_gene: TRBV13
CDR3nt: TGTGCCAGCAGCCTGACTGTGAACTATGGCTACACCTTC
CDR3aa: CASSLTVNYGYTF

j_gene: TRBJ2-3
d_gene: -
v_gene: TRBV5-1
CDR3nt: TGCGCCAGCAGCTTGGAACTAGCCCCCGGGACAGATACGCAGTATTTT
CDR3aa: CASSLELAPGTDTQYF

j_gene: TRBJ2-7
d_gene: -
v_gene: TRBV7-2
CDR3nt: TGTGCCAGCAGCTTAGTGTCGACAATTAGATGGGAGCAGTACTTC
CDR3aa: CASSLVSTIRWEQYF

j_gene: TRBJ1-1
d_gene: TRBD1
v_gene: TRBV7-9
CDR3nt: TGTGCCAGCAGACCTACAGGGGGGAACACTGAAGCTTTCTTT
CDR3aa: CASRPTGGNTEAFF

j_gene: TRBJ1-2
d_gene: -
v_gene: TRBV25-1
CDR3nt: TGTGCCAGCACTGCTAACTATGGCTACACCTTC
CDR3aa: CASTANYGYTF

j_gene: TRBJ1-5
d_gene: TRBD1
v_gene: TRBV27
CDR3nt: TGTGCCAGCAGCCGAAACAGGGGCCAGCCCCAGCATTTT
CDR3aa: CASSRNRGQPQHF

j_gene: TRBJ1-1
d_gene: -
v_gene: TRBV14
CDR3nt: TGTGCCAGCAGCCAAGTTCTTAATCCTGGGCGAGCTTTCTTT
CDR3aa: CASSQVLNPGRAFF

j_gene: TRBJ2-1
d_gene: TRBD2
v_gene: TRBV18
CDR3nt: TGTGCCAGCTCACCAGGGGTAGCGGGTGACAATGAGCAGTTCTTC
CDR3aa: CASSPGVAGDNEQFF

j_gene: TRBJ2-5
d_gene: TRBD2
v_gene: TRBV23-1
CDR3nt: TGCGCCAGCAAGAGACTAGCGGGGGCCACCCAAGAGACCCAGTACTTC
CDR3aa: CASKRLAGATQETQYF

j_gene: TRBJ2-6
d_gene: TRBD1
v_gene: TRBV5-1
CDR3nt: TGCGCCAGCAGCTCCGGGACAGGGTCTTCCGGGGCCAACGTCCTGACTTTC
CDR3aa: CASSSGTGSSGANVLTF

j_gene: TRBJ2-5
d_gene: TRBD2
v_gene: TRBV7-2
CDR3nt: TGTGCCAGCAGCTCTGGACTAGCAGAGACCCAGTACTTC
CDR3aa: CASSSGLAETQYF